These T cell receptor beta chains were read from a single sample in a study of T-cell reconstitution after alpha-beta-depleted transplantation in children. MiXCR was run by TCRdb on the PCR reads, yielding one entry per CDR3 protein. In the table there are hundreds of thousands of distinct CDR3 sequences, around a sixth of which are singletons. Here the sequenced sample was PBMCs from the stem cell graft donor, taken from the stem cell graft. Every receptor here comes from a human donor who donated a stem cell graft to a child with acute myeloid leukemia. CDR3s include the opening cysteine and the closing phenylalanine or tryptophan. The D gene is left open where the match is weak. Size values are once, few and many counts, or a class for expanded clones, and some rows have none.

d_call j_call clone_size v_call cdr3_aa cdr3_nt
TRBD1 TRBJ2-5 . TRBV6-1 CASSEPGQGLYETQYF TGTGCCAGCAGTGAACCGGGACAGGGCTTGTACGAGACCCAGTACTTC
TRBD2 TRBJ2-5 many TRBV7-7 CASSEGLAGAETQYF TGTGCCAGCAGCGAAGGACTAGCGGGGGCGGAGACCCAGTACTTC
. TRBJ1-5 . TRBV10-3 CAISDSQNSNQPQHF TGTGCCATCAGTGATTCACAGAATAGCAATCAGCCCCAGCATTTT
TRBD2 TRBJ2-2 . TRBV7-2 CASSKLAGGLVGGELFF TGTGCCAGCAGCAAACTAGCGGGGGGGCTGGTTGGCGGGGAGCTGTTTTTT
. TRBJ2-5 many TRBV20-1 CSAIPSGQETQYF TGCAGTGCTATCCCAAGCGGGCAAGAGACCCAGTACTTC
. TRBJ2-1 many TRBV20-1 CSANLFNEQFF TGCAGTGCTAACTTGTTCAATGAGCAGTTCTTC
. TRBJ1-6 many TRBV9 CASSVVEGTSGATLHF TGTGCCAGCAGCGTAGTTGAGGGGACTTCTGGGGCCACCCTCCACTTT
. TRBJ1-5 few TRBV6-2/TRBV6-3 CASSYIQGRNQPQHF TGTGCCAGCAGTTACATACAGGGTCGGAATCAGCCCCAGCATTTT
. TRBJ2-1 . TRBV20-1 CSARARGGYNEQFF TGCAGTGCTAGAGCTAGGGGGGGGTACAATGAGCAGTTCTTC
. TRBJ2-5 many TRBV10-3 CAISESSETQYF TGTGCCATCAGTGAGTCTAGTGAGACCCAGTACTTC
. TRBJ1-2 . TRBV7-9 CASSYQGGDGYTF TGTGCCAGCAGCTACCAAGGGGGGGATGGCTACACCTTC
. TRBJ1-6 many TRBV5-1 CASSSGSGRSPLHF TGCGCCAGCAGCTCCGGGTCAGGCAGGTCACCCCTCCACTTT
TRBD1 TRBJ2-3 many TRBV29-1 CSVRTGGTDTQYF TGCAGCGTTCGGACAGGGGGCACAGATACGCAGTATTTT
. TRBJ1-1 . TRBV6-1 CASTRTQPHTEAFF TGTGCCAGCACCCGGACCCAGCCGCACACTGAAGCTTTCTTT
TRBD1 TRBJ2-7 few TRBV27 CASRSRTGGSYEQYF TGTGCCAGCAGGTCCCGGACAGGGGGCTCCTACGAGCAGTACTTC
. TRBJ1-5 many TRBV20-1 CSAIQRDQPQHF TGCAGTGCCATACAGAGGGACCAGCCCCAGCATTTT
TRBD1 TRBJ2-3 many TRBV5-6 CASSFGTGGTDTQYF TGTGCCAGCAGCTTCGGGACAGGGGGCACAGATACGCAGTATTTT
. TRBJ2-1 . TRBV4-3 CASSPVMAPYNEQFF TGCGCCAGCAGCCCAGTGATGGCCCCCTACAATGAGCAGTTCTTC
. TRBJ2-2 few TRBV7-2 CASSLMSGTGELFF TGTGCCAGCAGCTTAATGTCGGGGACCGGGGAGCTGTTTTTT
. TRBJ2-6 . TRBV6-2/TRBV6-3 CASQQVSSVANVLTF TGTGCCAGCCAACAGGTTTCCTCTGTGGCCAACGTCCTGACTTTC
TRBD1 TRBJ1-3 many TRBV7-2 CASSSYTGVPNTIYF TGTGCCAGCAGCTCGTATACAGGGGTACCAAACACCATATATTTT
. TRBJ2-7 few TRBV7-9 CASSQRNSYEQYF TGTGCCAGCAGCCAACGGAACTCCTACGAGCAGTACTTC
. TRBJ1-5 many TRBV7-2 CASSLATGGQPQHF TGTGCCAGCAGCTTAGCAACAGGTGGGCAGCCCCAGCATTTT
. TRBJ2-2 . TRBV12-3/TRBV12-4 CASSPSRVTGELFF TGTGCCAGCAGCCCCAGTAGGGTCACCGGGGAGCTGTTTTTT
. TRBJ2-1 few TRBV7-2 CASSFRTGGDNEQFF TGTGCCAGCAGCTTTCGAACAGGGGGGGACAATGAGCAGTTCTTC
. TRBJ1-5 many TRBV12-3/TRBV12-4 CASSSDTSNQPQHF TGTGCCAGCAGTTCGGACACGAGCAATCAGCCCCAGCATTTT
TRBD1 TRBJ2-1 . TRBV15 CATSRAGTGARNEQFF TGTGCCACCAGCAGAGCCGGGACAGGGGCACGCAATGAGCAGTTCTTC
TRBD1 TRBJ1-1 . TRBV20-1 CSASPDRGSEAAFF TGCAGTGCCAGCCCCGACAGGGGATCGGAAGCGGCTTTCTTT
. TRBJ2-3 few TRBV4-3 CASSHLSSAASTDTQYF TGCGCCAGCAGCCACCTTTCCTCAGCGGCTAGCACAGATACGCAGTATTTT
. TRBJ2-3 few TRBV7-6 CASSSGLGGDTQYF TGTGCCAGCAGCTCCGGACTTGGCGGGGATACGCAGTATTTT
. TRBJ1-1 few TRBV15 CATSRDREGAMNTEAFF TGTGCCACCAGTAGAGATAGGGAGGGCGCTATGAACACTGAAGCTTTCTTT
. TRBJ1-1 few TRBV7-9 CASSPWEGIEAFF TGTGCCAGCAGCCCTTGGGAGGGAATTGAAGCTTTCTTT
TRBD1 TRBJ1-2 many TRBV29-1 CSATSGQGLSYGYTF TGCAGCGCCACCTCGGGACAGGGATTATCCTATGGCTACACCTTC
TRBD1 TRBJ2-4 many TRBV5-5 CASSPGTDLAKNIQYF TGTGCCAGCAGCCCCGGGACAGACTTAGCCAAAAACATTCAGTACTTC
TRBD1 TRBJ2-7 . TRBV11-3 CASSIYRDSSYEQYF TGTGCCAGCAGCATTTACCGGGACAGCTCCTACGAGCAGTACTTC
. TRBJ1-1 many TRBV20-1 CSADGLEAFF TGCAGTGCTGACGGACTGGAAGCTTTCTTT
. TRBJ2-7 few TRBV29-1 CSVRTASYEQYF TGCAGCGTGAGGACAGCATCCTACGAGCAGTACTTC
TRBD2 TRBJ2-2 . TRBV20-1 CSAFLTASGGRRGTGELFF TGCAGTGCTTTCCTCACAGCTAGCGGGGGGAGGCGGGGCACCGGGGAGCTGTTTTTT
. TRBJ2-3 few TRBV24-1 CATSDWQGTDTQYF TGTGCCACCAGTGATTGGCAGGGCACAGATACGCAGTATTTT
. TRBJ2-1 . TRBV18 CASSPGVGDEQFF TGTGCCAGCTCACCAGGGGTGGGAGATGAGCAGTTCTTC